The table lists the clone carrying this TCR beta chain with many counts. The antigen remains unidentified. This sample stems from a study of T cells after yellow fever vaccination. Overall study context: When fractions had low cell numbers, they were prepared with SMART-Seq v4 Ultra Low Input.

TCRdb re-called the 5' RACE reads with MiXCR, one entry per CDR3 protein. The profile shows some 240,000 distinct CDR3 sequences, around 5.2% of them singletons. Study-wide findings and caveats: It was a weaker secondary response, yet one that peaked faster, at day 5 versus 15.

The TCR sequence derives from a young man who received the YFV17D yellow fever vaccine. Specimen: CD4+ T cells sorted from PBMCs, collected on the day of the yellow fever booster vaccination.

CDR3 amino acids: CSAGWGLDQPQHF. The CDR3 coding sequence is TGCAGTGCTGGTTGGGGCCTAGATCAGCCCCAGCATTTT. V gene TRBV20-1 combines with J gene TRBJ1-5; TRBD1 is a possible D gene (5 bases). The V gene lost 5 bases and the J gene lost 5 bases, with 13 bases spanning the gap. The germline gives CDR1 DFQATT, CDR2 SNEGSKA (reference sequence). There are 13 residues in the CDR3.